This is a list of T cell receptor beta chains from one sample in a study of blood T cell repertoires in COVID-19. TCRdb keeps only in-frame clones here, not all; method: immunoSEQ multiplex PCR. The profile shows around 150,000 clones, about 87% of them singletons. The sample comprised peripheral blood. The receptors derive from a woman in her 70s with COVID-19, enrolled during active disease. Both conserved end residues are part of each CDR3. D genes are given only for firm matches. Clone size is given for some rows only: seen once, a few or many times, or a class if the clone is expanded.

TRBJ1-5 | TRBV6-5 | few | . | CASSTDTGRNQPQHF | TGTGCCAGCAGTACGGATACAGGGCGCAATCAGCCCCAGCATTTT
TRBJ2-5 | TRBV7-9 | . | . | CASSFGSFGGGGQETQYF | TGTGCCAGCAGCTTCGGGTCGTTTGGAGGCGGTGGGCAAGAGACCCAGTACTTC
TRBJ2-1 | TRBV4-2 | once | TRBD1 | CASSPPTGEKGYNEQFF | TGTGCCAGCAGCCCGCCCACAGGGGAAAAAGGCTACAATGAGCAGTTCTTC
TRBJ2-6 | TRBV11-3 | . | TRBD1 | CASSSRTGDANVLTF | TGTGCCAGCAGCTCCCGGACAGGGGACGCCAACGTCCTGACTTTC
TRBJ2-1 | TRBV7-2 | . | TRBD2 | CASSFNPSGNNEQFF | TGTGCCAGCAGCTTCAACCCTAGCGGGAACAATGAGCAGTTCTTC
TRBJ1-3 | TRBV25-1 | . | . | CASGSSGNTIYF | TGTGCCAGCGGCAGCTCTGGAAACACCATATATTTT
TRBJ1-2 | TRBV9 | . | . | CASSEAGIYGYTF | TGTGCCAGCAGCGAAGCAGGGATCTATGGCTACACCTTC
TRBJ1-6 | TRBV5-4 | . | . | CASSLGTGDSYNSPLHF | TGTGCCAGCAGCTTGGGTACAGGAGATTCTTATAATTCACCCCTCCACTTT
TRBJ2-5 | TRBV18 | . | TRBD2 | CASSSSGGAVALKTQETQYF | TGTGCCAGCTCGTCTAGCGGGGGGGCCGTCGCTCTAAAAACGCAAGAGACCCAGTACTTC
TRBJ2-7 | TRBV3-1/TRBV3-2 | . | . | CASSQDLGPPNEQYF | TGTGCCAGCAGCCAAGATTTGGGGCCTCCCAACGAGCAGTACTTC
TRBJ1-1 | TRBV18 | . | . | CALLRDNYTEAFF | TGTGCCCTCCTCAGAGACAATTACACTGAAGCTTTCTTT
TRBJ1-1 | TRBV5-4 | . | . | CASSSGLGTGDAFF | TGTGCCAGCAGCTCGGGCCTGGGGACGGGAGACGCTTTCTTT
TRBJ1-3 | TRBV28 | . | . | CASSLFTGSHSGNTIYF | TGTGCCAGCAGTTTATTTACAGGGAGTCACTCTGGAAACACCATATATTTT
TRBJ2-1 | TRBV3-1/TRBV3-2 | . | . | CASSQALTGAYNEQFF | TGTGCCAGCAGCCAAGCACTGACTGGAGCCTACAATGAGCAGTTCTTC
TRBJ1-3 | TRBV5-5 | . | . | CASSPTTGFSGNTIYF | TGTGCCAGCAGCCCTACCACAGGGTTTTCAGGAAACACCATATATTTT
TRBJ2-6 | TRBV10-3 | few | TRBD2 | CAIRAGLAGQSSGANVLTF | TGTGCCATCAGAGCCGGACTAGCGGGCCAAAGTTCTGGGGCCAACGTCCTGACTTTC
TRBJ2-5 | TRBV5-1 | . | . | CASSPPPREVETQYF | TGCGCCAGCAGCCCACCCCCGAGGGAGGTGGAGACCCAGTACTTC